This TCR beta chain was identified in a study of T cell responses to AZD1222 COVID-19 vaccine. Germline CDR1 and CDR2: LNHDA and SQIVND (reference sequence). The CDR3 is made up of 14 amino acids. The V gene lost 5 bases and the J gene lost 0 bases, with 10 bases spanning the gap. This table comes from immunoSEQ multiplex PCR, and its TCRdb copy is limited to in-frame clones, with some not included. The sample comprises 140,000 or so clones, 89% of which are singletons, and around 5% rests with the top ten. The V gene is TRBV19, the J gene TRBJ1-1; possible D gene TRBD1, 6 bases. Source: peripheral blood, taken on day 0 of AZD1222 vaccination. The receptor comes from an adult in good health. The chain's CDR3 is CASSPDRLNTEAFF. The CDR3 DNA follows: TGTGCCAGTAGTCCTGACAGGTTGAACACTGAAGCTTTCTTT.